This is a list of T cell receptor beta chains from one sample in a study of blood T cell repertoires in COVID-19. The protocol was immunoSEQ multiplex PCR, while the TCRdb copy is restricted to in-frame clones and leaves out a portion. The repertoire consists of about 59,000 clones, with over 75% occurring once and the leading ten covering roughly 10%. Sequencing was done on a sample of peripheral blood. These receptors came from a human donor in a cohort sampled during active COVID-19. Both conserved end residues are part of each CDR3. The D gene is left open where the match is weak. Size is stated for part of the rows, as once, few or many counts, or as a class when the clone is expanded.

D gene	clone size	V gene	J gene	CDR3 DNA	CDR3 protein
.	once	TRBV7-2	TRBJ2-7	TGTGCCAGCAGCCGCCCGGGCTACGAGCAGTACTTC	CASSRPGYEQYF
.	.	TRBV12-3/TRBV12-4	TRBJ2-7	TGTGCCAGCAGCTTAGGGCACTACGAGCAGTACTTC	CASSLGHYEQYF
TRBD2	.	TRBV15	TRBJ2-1	TGTGCCACCAGTCCAGGCGGACTAGCCGCCTACAATGAGCAGTTCTTC	CATSPGGLAAYNEQFF
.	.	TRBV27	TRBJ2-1	TGTGCCAGCTCACCCGCGGGACCCGGGTCCAATGAGCAGTTCTTC	CASSPAGPGSNEQFF
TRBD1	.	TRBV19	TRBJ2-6	TGTGCCAGTAGTAACAGGGACAGGTTTAACGTCCTGACTTTC	CASSNRDRFNVLTF
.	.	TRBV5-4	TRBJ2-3	TGTGCCAGCAGCTTGCCTAGCGGCACAGATACGCAGTATTTT	CASSLPSGTDTQYF
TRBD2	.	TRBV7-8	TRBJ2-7	TGTGCCAGCAGCTTACGGGCTAGCGGGACCTACGAGCAGTACTTC	CASSLRASGTYEQYF
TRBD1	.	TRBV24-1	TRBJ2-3	TGTGCCACCAGTGGTTTCAGACAGGGTCAAGTATTCACAGATACGCAGTATTTT	CATSGFRQGQVFTDTQYF
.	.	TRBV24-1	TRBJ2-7	TGTGCCACCAGTGATTCGGGATGGGGGGACGAGCAGTACTTC	CATSDSGWGDEQYF
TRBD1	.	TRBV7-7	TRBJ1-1	TGTGCCAGCAGCTTAGGAGGACAGGGTAAAGAGATGAACACTGAAGCTTTCTTT	CASSLGGQGKEMNTEAFF
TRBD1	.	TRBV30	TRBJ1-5	TGTGCCTGGAGAGGTACAGGGGGCGCCTCCCAGCCCCAGCATTTT	CAWRGTGGASQPQHF
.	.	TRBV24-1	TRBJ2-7	TGTGCCACCAGTGGAGAGGGAGCCCACGAGCAGTACTTC	CATSGEGAHEQYF
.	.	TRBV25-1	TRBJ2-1	TGTGCCAGCATGCACTGGGGCCTCTACAATGAGCAGTTCTTC	CASMHWGLYNEQFF
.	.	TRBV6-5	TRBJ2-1	TGTGCCAGCAGCTTCCGTGAGCAGTTCTTC	CASSFREQFF
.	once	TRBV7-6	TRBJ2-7	TGTGCCAGCAGCTTACAGACCAGGCTGGAGCAGTACTTC	CASSLQTRLEQYF
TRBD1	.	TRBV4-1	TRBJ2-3	TGCGCCAGCAGCCAAGAGAGGCAGGGGGTAACTAGCACAGATACGCAGTATTTT	CASSQERQGVTSTDTQYF
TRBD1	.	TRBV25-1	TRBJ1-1	TGTGCCAGCAGTGACGGACAGGGTTACACTGAAGCTTTCTTT	CASSDGQGYTEAFF
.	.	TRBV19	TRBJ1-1	TGTGCCAGTAAACCGGTGGTATCGGTTGCGAACACTGAAGCTTTCTTT	CASKPVVSVANTEAFF
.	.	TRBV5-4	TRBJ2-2	TGTGCCAGCAGCCGGTGGGAGGGGGGAAACACCGGGGAGCTGTTTTTT	CASSRWEGGNTGELFF
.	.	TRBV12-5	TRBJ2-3	TGTGCTAGTGCGGCGGGCACAGATACGCAGTATTTT	CASAAGTDTQYF
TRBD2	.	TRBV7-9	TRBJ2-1	TGTGCCAGCACCCGCGGACTAGCGGGAATGGGGCCTAATGAGCAGTTCTTC	CASTRGLAGMGPNEQFF
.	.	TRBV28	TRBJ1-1	TGTGCCAGCAGCGAGGGTTTGAACACTGAAGCTTTCTTT	CASSEGLNTEAFF
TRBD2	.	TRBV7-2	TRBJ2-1	TGTGCCAGCAGGCCCGACCTAGCGGGCCGATCAAATGAGCAGTTCTTC	CASRPDLAGRSNEQFF
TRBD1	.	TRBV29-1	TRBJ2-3	TGCAGCGTTGAACGACAGGGGGCAACAGATACGCAGTATTTT	CSVERQGATDTQYF
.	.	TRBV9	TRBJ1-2	TGTGCCAGCAGCGTAGCGGGGTCTGCGGGTTTTGGCTACACCTTC	CASSVAGSAGFGYTF
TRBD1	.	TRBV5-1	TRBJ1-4	TGCGCCAGCAGCTTGGAACAGGGGCCAACCCTATATTTTACTAATGAAAAACTGTTTTTT	CASSLEQGPTLYFTNEKLFF
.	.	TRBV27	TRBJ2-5	TGTGCCAGCAGCCCGACGTGGGGGGGGCTCGGTCGATGGGAGACCCAGTACTTC	CASSPTWGGLGRWETQYF
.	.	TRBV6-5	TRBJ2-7	TGTGCCAGCAGTAACCGACGGGGGGAGCAGTACTTC	CASSNRRGEQYF
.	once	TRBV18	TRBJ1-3	TGTGCCAGCTCACCAGACGGGACTGGAAACACCATATATTTT	CASSPDGTGNTIYF
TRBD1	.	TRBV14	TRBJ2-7	TGTGCCAGCAGCCTCGACAGGGGACTCTACGAGCAGTACTTC	CASSLDRGLYEQYF
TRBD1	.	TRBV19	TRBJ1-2	TGTGCCAGTAGTACGCTACCGGGACAGGGGTCTATTTACTATGGCTACACCTTC	CASSTLPGQGSIYYGYTF
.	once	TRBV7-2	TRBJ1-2	TGTGCCAGCAGGTTCTTCCAGGGTCGCGGCTATGGCTACACCTTC	CASRFFQGRGYGYTF
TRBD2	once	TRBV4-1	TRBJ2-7	TGCGCCAGCAGCCAAGGAATTGGTAGCGGGAGGGCAAACGAGCAGTACTTC	CASSQGIGSGRANEQYF
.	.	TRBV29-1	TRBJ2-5	TGCAGCGTTGGACAGGGAGGTGGGGAGACCCAGTACTTC	CSVGQGGGETQYF
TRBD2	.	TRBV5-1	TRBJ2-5	TGCGCCAGCAGCTCTGGACTCTGGACCGGGGGGCAAGAGACCCAGTACTTC	CASSSGLWTGGQETQYF
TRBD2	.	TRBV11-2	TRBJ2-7	TGTGCCAGCAGCCTCCGACTAGCAGAGACCTACGAGCAGTACTTC	CASSLRLAETYEQYF
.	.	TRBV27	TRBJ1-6	TGTGCCAGCAGAACAGGGTACTCACCCCTCCACTTT	CASRTGYSPLHF
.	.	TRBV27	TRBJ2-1	TGTGCCAGCAGAAATGGTGTGCTTACGGGCTACAATGAGCAGTTCTTC	CASRNGVLTGYNEQFF
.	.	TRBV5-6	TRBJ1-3	TGTGCCAGCAGCTTGCGGAACACCATATATTTT	CASSLRNTIYF
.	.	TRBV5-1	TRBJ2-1	TGCGCCAGCAGCTTGGGGGAGACACTGAGCAATGAGCAGTTCTTC	CASSLGETLSNEQFF
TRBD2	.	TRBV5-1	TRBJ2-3	TGCGCCAGCAGCCTGGGGGGGCGGGAGGAGACAGATACGCAGTATTTT	CASSLGGREETDTQYF
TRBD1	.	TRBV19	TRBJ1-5	TGTGCCAGCGAACAGGGGGCGTGGGAGCCCCAGCATTTT	CASEQGAWEPQHF
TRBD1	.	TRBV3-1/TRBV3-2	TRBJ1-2	TGTGCCAGCAGCCAACCGGACAGGGACTATGGCTACACCTTC	CASSQPDRDYGYTF
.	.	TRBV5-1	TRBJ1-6	TGCGCCAGCAGCTTGCGTCCGGGAAGCTCCTATAATTCACCCCTCCACTTT	CASSLRPGSSYNSPLHF
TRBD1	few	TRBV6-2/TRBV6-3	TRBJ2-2	TGTGCCAGCAGCCAATGGGACAGGCCCAACACCGGGGAGCTGTTTTTT	CASSQWDRPNTGELFF
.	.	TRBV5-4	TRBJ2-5	TGTGCCAGCAGCTTTGGAGGGTTGTCAGAGACCCAGTACTTC	CASSFGGLSETQYF
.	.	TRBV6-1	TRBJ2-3	TGTGCCAGCAGTGAGGGACATTGGACTAGCACAGATACGCAGTATTTT	CASSEGHWTSTDTQYF
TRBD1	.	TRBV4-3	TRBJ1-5	TGCGCCAGCAGCCAAGATTTGACAGGGGGCAGGGGGCAGCCCCAGCATTTT	CASSQDLTGGRGQPQHF
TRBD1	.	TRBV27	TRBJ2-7	TGTGCCAGCAGTCCACGGACAGGGGGGTACGAGCAGTACTTC	CASSPRTGGYEQYF